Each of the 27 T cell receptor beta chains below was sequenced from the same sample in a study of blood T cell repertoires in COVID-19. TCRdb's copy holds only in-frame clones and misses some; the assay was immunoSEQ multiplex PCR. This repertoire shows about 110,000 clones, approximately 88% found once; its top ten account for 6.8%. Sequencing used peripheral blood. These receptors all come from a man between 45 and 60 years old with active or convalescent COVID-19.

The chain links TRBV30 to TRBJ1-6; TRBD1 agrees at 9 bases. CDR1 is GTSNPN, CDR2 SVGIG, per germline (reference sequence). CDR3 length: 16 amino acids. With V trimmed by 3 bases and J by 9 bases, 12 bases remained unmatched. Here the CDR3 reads CAWRSHPPGQGSPLHF. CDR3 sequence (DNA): TGTGCCTGGAGGTCTCACCCCCCGGGACAGGGTTCACCCCTCCACTTT.

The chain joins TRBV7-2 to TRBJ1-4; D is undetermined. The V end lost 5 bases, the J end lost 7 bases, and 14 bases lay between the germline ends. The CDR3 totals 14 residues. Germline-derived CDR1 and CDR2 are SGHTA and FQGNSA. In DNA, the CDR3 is TGTGCCAGCAGCAATCGACTGCGGGGTGAAAAACTGTTTTTT. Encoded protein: CASSNRLRGEKLFF.

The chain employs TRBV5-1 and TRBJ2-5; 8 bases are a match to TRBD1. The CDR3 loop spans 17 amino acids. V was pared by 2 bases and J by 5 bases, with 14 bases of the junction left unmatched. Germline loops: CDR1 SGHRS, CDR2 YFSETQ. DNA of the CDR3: TGCGCCAGCAGCTTAGGGTCTTCGGACAGGGCGAGGGAGACCCAGTACTTC. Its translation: CASSLGSSDRARETQYF.

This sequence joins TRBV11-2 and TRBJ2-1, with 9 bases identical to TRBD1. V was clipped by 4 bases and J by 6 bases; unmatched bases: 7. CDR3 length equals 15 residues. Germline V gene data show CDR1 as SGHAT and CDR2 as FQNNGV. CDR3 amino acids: CASSYRDRAGNEQFF. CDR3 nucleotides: TGTGCCAGCAGCTACAGGGACAGGGCCGGCAATGAGCAGTTCTTC.

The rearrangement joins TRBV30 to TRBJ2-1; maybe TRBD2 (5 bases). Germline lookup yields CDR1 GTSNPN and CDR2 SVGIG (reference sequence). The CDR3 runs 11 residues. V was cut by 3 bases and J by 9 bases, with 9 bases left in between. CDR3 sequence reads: CAWSPEGEQFF. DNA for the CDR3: TGTGCCTGGAGCCCCGAGGGTGAGCAGTTCTTC.

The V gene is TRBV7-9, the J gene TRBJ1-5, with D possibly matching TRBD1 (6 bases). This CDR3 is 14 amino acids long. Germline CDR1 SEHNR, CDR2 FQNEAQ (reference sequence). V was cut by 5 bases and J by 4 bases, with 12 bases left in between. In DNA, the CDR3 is TGTGCCAGCAGCCCTTACAGGGAAAATCAGCCCCAGCATTTT. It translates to CASSPYRENQPQHF.

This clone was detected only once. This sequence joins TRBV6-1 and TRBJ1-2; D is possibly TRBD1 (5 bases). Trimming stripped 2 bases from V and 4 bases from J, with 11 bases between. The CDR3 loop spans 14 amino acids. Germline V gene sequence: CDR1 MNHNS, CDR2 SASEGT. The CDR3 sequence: CASSEFGQSYGYTF. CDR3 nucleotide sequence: TGTGCCAGCAGTGAATTTGGACAAAGCTATGGCTACACCTTC.

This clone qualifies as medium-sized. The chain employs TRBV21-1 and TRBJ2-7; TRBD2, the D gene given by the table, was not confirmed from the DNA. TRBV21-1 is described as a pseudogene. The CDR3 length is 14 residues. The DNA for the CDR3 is TGTGCCAGCACCGGAGCGGGGAGTCTCCACGAGCAGTACTTC. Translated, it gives CASTGAGSLHEQYF.

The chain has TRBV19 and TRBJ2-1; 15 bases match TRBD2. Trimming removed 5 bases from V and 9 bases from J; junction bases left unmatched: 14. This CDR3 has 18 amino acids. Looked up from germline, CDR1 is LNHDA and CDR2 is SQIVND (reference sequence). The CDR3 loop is CASSPYTTGLAGGGEQFF. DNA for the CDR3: TGTGCCAGTAGTCCCTATACAACCGGACTAGCGGGAGGGGGTGAGCAGTTCTTC.

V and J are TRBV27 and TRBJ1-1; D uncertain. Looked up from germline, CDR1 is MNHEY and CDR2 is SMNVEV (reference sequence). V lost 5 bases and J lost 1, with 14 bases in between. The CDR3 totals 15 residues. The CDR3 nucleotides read TGTGCCAGCAGTGAATATCGCCGGGAGAACACTGAAGCTTTCTTT. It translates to CASSEYRRENTEAFF.

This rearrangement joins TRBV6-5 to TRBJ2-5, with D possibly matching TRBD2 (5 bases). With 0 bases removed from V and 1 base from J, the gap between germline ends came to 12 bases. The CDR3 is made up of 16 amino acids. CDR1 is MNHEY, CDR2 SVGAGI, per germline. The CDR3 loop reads CASSYSHTEGQETQYF. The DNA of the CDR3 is TGTGCCAGCAGTTACTCCCATACCGAGGGCCAAGAGACCCAGTACTTC.

The CDR3 region has the DNA TGTGCCATCAGCGACAGGGGTTCTAACTATGGCTACACCTTC. The encoded protein is CAISDRGSNYGYTF. The gene calls are TRBV10-3 and TRBJ1-2; 8 nucleotides match TRBD1. CDR3 length equals 14 residues. The V segment lost 6 bases and the J segment 0 bases; nucleotides outside the gene matches: 3. Germline V lookup: CDR1 ENHRY, CDR2 SYGVKD.

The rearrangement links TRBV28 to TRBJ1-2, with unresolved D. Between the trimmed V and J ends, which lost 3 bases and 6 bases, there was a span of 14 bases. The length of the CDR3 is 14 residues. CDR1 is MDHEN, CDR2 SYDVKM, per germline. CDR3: CASSFGRRTHGYTF. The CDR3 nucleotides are TGTGCCAGCAGTTTCGGGCGACGGACTCATGGCTACACCTTC.

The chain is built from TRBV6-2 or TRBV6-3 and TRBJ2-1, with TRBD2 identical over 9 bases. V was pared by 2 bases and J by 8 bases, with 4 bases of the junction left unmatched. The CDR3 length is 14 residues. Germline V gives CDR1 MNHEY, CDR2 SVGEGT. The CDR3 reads CASSYGGREDEQFF. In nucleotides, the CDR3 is TGTGCCAGCAGTTACGGCGGGAGGGAAGATGAGCAGTTCTTC.

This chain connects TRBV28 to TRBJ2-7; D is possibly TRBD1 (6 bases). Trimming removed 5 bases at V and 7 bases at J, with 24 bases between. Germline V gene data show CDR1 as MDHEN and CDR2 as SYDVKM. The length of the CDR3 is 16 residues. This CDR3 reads CASSPLDRPAKREQYF. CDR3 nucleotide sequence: TGTGCCAGCAGTCCCCTAGACAGGCCTGCAAAAAGGGAGCAGTACTTC.

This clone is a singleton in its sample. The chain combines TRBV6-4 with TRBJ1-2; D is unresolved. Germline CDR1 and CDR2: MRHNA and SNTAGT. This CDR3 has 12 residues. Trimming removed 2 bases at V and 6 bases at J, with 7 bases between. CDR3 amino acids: CASSDRGNGYTF. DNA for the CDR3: TGTGCCAGCAGTGACCGGGGTAATGGCTACACCTTC.

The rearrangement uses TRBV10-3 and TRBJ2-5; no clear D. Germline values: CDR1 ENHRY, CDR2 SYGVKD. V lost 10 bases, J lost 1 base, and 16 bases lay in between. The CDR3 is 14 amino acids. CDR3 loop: CATTKLTRQETQYF. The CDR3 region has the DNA TGTGCCACTACCAAGCTGACACGCCAAGAGACCCAGTACTTC.

CDR3 nucleotides: TGTGCCAGCAGATCCCTTACTAGCGGGAGTTACGAGCAGTACTTC. Amino acids: CASRSLTSGSYEQYF. The chain links TRBV2 to TRBJ2-7; 11 positions agree with TRBD2. The CDR3 is 15 residues long. Germline CDR1 and CDR2: SNHLY and FYNNEI. The ends lost 6 bases at V and 4 bases at J; junction bases unmatched: 8. The entire variable domain, with the rest obtained from reference TRBV2 and TRBJ2-7, is as follows: EPEVTQTPSHQVTQMGQEVILRCVPISNHLYFYWYRQILGQKVEFLVSFYNNEISEKSEIFDDQFSVERPDGSNFTLKIRSTKLEDSAMYFCASRSLTSGSYEQYFGPGTRLTVT.

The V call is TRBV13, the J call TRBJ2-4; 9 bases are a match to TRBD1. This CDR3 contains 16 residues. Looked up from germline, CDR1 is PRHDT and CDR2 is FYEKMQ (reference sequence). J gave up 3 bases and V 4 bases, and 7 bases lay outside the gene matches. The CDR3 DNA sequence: TGTGCCAGCAGCTCCGTCGACAGGGGGATCAAAAACATTCAGTACTTC. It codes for CASSSVDRGIKNIQYF.

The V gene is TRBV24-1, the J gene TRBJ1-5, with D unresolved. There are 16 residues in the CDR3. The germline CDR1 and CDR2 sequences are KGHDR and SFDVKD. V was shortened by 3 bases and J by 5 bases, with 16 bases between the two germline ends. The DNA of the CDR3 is TGTGCCACCAGTGATGCGACGCCGTACCAGGATCAGCCCCAGCATTTT. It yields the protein CATSDATPYQDQPQHF.

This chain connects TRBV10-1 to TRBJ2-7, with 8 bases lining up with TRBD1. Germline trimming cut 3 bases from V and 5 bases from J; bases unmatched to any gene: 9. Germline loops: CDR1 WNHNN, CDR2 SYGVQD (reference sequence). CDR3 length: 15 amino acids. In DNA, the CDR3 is TGCGCCAGCAGTGACACCGGGACAGGAGGCCACGAGCAGTACTTC. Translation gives CASSDTGTGGHEQYF.

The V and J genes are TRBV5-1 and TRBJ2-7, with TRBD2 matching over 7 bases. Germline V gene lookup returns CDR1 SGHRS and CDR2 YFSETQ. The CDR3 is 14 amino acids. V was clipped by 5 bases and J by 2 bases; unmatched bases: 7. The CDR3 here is CASSPGGGAYEQYF. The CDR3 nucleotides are TGCGCCAGCAGTCCGGGCGGGGGAGCCTACGAGCAGTACTTC.

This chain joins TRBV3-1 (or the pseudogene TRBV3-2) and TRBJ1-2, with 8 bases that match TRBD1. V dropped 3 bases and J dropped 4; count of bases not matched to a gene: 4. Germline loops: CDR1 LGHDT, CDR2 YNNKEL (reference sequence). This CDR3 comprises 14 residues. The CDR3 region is CASSHATGAYGYTF. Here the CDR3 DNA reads TGTGCCAGCAGCCACGCGACAGGGGCCTATGGCTACACCTTC.

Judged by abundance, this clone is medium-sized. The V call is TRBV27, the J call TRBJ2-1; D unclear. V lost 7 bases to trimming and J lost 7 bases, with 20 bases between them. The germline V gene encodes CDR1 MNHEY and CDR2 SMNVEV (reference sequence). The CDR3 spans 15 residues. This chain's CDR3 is CASTTDSFNSNEQFF. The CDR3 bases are TGTGCCAGCACCACTGACTCCTTCAATAGTAATGAGCAGTTCTTC.

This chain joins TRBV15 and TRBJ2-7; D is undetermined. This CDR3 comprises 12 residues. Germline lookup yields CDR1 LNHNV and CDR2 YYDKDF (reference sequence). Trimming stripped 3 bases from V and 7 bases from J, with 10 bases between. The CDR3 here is CATSRFLQEQYF. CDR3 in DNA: TGTGCCACCAGCAGGTTCTTACAAGAGCAGTACTTC.

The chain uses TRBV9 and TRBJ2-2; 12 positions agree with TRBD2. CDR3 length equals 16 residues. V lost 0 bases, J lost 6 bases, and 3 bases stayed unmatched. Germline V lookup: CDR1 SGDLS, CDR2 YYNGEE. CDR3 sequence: CASSVGLAGVAGELFF. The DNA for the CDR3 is TGTGCCAGCAGCGTAGGACTAGCGGGAGTTGCCGGGGAGCTGTTTTTT.

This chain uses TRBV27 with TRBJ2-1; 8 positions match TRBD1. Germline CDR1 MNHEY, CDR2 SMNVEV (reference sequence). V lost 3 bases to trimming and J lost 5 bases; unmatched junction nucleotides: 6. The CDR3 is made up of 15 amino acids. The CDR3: CASSLRTGLNNEQFF. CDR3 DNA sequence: TGTGCCAGCAGTTTGAGGACAGGGCTAAACAATGAGCAGTTCTTC.